This T cell receptor beta chain was documented in a study of shared clonotypes between healthy human individuals. Profiling relied on immunoSEQ multiplex PCR, and the TCRdb table lists in-frame clones only, not all of them. The table lists under 1,100,000 clones, approximately 80% of them singletons. This clone was detected once. Looked up from germline, CDR1 is LGHNA and CDR2 is YNFKEQ. This CDR3 is built from 15 residues. V dropped 6 bases and J dropped 2; count of bases not matched to a gene: 7. Sequencing used memory CD4+ T cells from PBMCs. Subset noted: CD45RA-negative fraction. The chain employs TRBV4-2 and TRBJ2-3; 8 bases map to TRBD2. The TCR comes from a young man in good health. Some clones in this sample may be carry-over from other donors' samples. The CDR3 nucleotides are TGTGCCAGCAGAGGACGGGAGGGAACCACAGATACGCAGTATTTT. Protein product: CASRGREGTTDTQYF.